The T cell receptor (beta chain) described here comes from a study of blood T cell repertoires in COVID-19. Across the study: From T cells, B-cell-depleted T cells, or PBMCs came the material, which was cDNA or gDNA.

CDR1 is DFQATT, CDR2 SNEGSKA, per germline (reference sequence). V was cut by 1 base and J by 11 bases, with 8 bases left in between. The CDR3 extends over 10 amino acids. The table lists this clone with a few counts. In the original processing: Quantification of nucleated cells was approximated via reference gene primer amplification. Produced via immunoSEQ multiplex PCR; TCRdb's table is partial and in-frame only. The V and J calls and clone size are taken from that table; D and trimming were inferred from the DNA. The sample has roughly 25,000 clones, 90% seen once; the top ten hold about 11%. The V call is TRBV20-1, the J call TRBJ1-1; D ambiguous. Sequenced input: peripheral blood. The receptor comes from a man between 65 and 85 years old with acute or convalescent COVID-19. CDR3 nucleotide sequence: TGCAGTGCTAGAGCGGGGTCGGCTTTCTTT. It yields the protein CSARAGSAFF.